This TCR beta chain was profiled in a study of cytomegalovirus exposure and HLA in healthy donors. Regarding the study as a whole: Sequencing likely caused a cluster of highly shared sequence variants. Association with HLA alleles at 0.05 false discovery rate was found for roughly 17,000 TCR beta sequences in a later analysis. Researchers catalogued around 150 TCR beta chains as cytomegalovirus-associated. Across HLA loci, a later analysis found differing TCR association rates, with DRB1 most and HLA-C fewest.

PCR primers comprised 60 Vbeta and 13 Jbeta primers. Assay: immunoSEQ multiplex PCR; the TCRdb copy retains only in-frame clones and omits some. The sample consists of 150,000 to 200,000 clones, 85% of them appearing once. Concerning this clone itself: Its antigen is currently unknown.

CDR1 is GTSNPN and CDR2 is SVGIG in the germline V gene (reference sequence). The CDR3 runs 16 residues. V lost 3 bases, J lost 2 bases, and 11 bases stayed unmatched. This receptor was obtained from a woman in her 50s in good health and CMV-seronegative. The chain recombines TRBV30 with TRBJ1-1; 8 positions match TRBD1. Sequenced input: PBMCs. CDR3 loop: CAWRTHRGQGNTEAFF. The CDR3 DNA is TGTGCCTGGAGGACTCACCGAGGACAGGGTAACACTGAAGCTTTCTTT. Combining the CDR3 with reference TRBV30 and TRBJ1-1 gives the whole variable domain SQTIHQWPATLVQPVGSPLSLECTVEGTSNPNLYWYRQAAGRGLQLLFYSVGIGQISSEVPQNLSASRPQDRQFILSSKKLLLSDSGFYLCAWRTHRGQGNTEAFFGQGTRLTVV.